A selection of T cell receptor beta chains follows, all from one sample in a study of blood T cell repertoires in COVID-19. Here immunoSEQ multiplex PCR was the method, and the copy in TCRdb shows in-frame clones only, minus some. Of just under 350,000 clones listed, over 80% are singletons. The sequenced sample was peripheral blood. These receptors all stem from a woman aged 50 to 60 with COVID-19, enrolled during active disease. The CDR3 runs from the conserved cysteine through the conserved F or W. D genes are given only for firm matches. Part of the rows lack a size; the others show once, few, many or a class for expanded clones.

clone size: NA
D gene: TRBD2
J gene: TRBJ2-3
V gene: TRBV19
CDR3 protein: CASSITLFRTSGAMSTDTQYF
CDR3 DNA: TGTGCCAGTAGTATAACCCTCTTTAGAACTAGCGGGGCCATGAGCACAGATACGCAGTATTTT

clone size: NA
D gene: TRBD1
J gene: TRBJ1-4
V gene: TRBV10-1
CDR3 protein: CASSATGGAGKLFF
CDR3 DNA: TGCGCCAGCAGTGCGACAGGGGGCGCGGGAAAACTGTTTTTT

clone size: NA
D gene: TRBD1
J gene: TRBJ1-1
V gene: TRBV18
CDR3 protein: CASSLIAGGTGSEAFF
CDR3 DNA: TGTGCCAGCTCCCTTATTGCGGGCGGGACAGGGTCTGAAGCTTTCTTT

clone size: NA
D gene: TRBD2
J gene: TRBJ2-3
V gene: TRBV6-2/TRBV6-3
CDR3 protein: CASSIAGAGTQYF
CDR3 DNA: TGTGCCAGCAGTATTGCGGGAGCCGGTACGCAGTATTTT

clone size: NA
D gene: NA
J gene: TRBJ2-1
V gene: TRBV7-2
CDR3 protein: CASSLVAGFKGNEQFF
CDR3 DNA: TGTGCCAGCAGCTTAGTGGCGGGTTTTAAGGGCAATGAGCAGTTCTTC

clone size: NA
D gene: TRBD1
J gene: TRBJ1-1
V gene: TRBV7-6
CDR3 protein: CASSSQGGNFMNTEAFF
CDR3 DNA: TGTGCCAGCAGCTCACAGGGGGGCAATTTCATGAACACTGAAGCTTTCTTT

clone size: NA
D gene: TRBD2
J gene: TRBJ2-7
V gene: TRBV19
CDR3 protein: CASSSTGLAGAWEQYF
CDR3 DNA: TGTGCCAGTAGTTCCACGGGACTAGCGGGAGCGTGGGAGCAGTACTTC

clone size: NA
D gene: TRBD2
J gene: TRBJ2-5
V gene: TRBV5-1
CDR3 protein: CASSPGGYQETQYF
CDR3 DNA: TGCGCCAGCAGCCCGGGAGGGTACCAAGAGACCCAGTACTTC

clone size: NA
D gene: TRBD1
J gene: TRBJ1-2
V gene: TRBV7-8
CDR3 protein: CASSLGGRGEENYGYTF
CDR3 DNA: TGTGCCAGCAGCTTAGGTGGCAGGGGGGAAGAGAACTATGGCTACACCTTC

clone size: NA
D gene: TRBD2
J gene: TRBJ2-7
V gene: TRBV10-1
CDR3 protein: CASSEFGGRADEQYF
CDR3 DNA: TGCGCCAGCAGTGAGTTTGGCGGGAGGGCGGACGAGCAGTACTTC

clone size: many
D gene: TRBD1
J gene: TRBJ2-1
V gene: TRBV23-1
CDR3 protein: CASSPTDRDVIDEQFF
CDR3 DNA: TGCGCCAGCAGTCCGACGGACAGGGATGTAATCGATGAGCAGTTCTTC

clone size: NA
D gene: TRBD1
J gene: TRBJ1-1
V gene: TRBV27
CDR3 protein: CASSFGQGIPTFTEAFF
CDR3 DNA: TGTGCCAGCAGTTTCGGACAGGGGATTCCTACGTTCACTGAAGCTTTCTTT

clone size: NA
D gene: TRBD2
J gene: TRBJ2-1
V gene: TRBV18
CDR3 protein: CASSPRRGANEQFF
CDR3 DNA: TGTGCCAGCTCACCACGGCGGGGGGCCAATGAGCAGTTCTTC

clone size: NA
D gene: TRBD2
J gene: TRBJ2-1
V gene: TRBV19
CDR3 protein: CASQGAASGRAGRNEQFF
CDR3 DNA: TGTGCCAGCCAGGGGGCAGCTAGCGGGAGGGCCGGGAGGAATGAGCAGTTCTTC

clone size: NA
D gene: TRBD1
J gene: TRBJ2-3
V gene: TRBV5-1
CDR3 protein: CASSWRRQGMADTQYF
CDR3 DNA: TGCGCCAGCAGCTGGAGAAGACAGGGTATGGCAGATACGCAGTATTTT